This T cell receptor beta chain derives from a study of T cell repertoires in cytomegalovirus infection. Study-level background: Recently described HLA-C-restricted plus well-studied HLA-B-restricted CMV epitopes were used.

Trimming shortened V by 5 bases and J by 14 bases, and 14 bases separated the two germline ends. Germline V gene sequence: CDR1 SGHTA, CDR2 FQGNSA. The CDR3 runs 11 residues. This clonotype was observed a handful of times. As yet, its antigen is unknown. TCRdb called the reads again in MiXCR, with one record for every CDR3 protein. Altogether roughly 500,000 distinct CDR3 sequences are present, roughly 34% being singletons, with the ten largest covering roughly a sixth. The chain joins TRBV7-2 to TRBJ2-3, with D perhaps TRBD1 or TRBD2 (5 bases each). The sample here was cultured PBMCs, taken from culture after CMV antigen stimulation. This clonotype was obtained from a human donor in good health (CMV status not recorded). Some clones in this sample may be carry-over from other donors' samples. CDR3 sequence: CASSQGGGPYF. The DNA for the CDR3 is TGTGCCAGCAGCCAAGGTGGGGGACCGTATTTT.